The clone carrying this TCR beta chain turned up a few times. No antigen is known for it. It was by quantitative 5'-RACE with molecular barcodes that TCR beta libraries were made. TCRdb analysed the 5' RACE reads with MiXCR anew, one entry per CDR3 protein. The sample lists about 250,000 distinct CDR3 sequences, roughly a third occurring once. This entry is derived from a study of CD8 T cells in ankylosing spondylitis. Findings and limits, study-wide: Matched ankylosing spondylitis synovial fluid reportedly showed significant enrichment of disease-linked clones. Typical of ankylosing spondylitis blood, it appeared, was a TCR beta motif of roughly eight highly homologous variants.

The sample comprised blood, either unsorted or a sorted T cell fraction (not recorded which). The clonotype was recovered from a male donor with ankylosing spondylitis or in good health (not recorded which).

CDR3 coding DNA: TGCGCCAGCAGCTTACTAGGGTCTGAGCAGTTCTTC. It encodes CASSLLGSEQFF. The genes are TRBV5-1 and TRBJ2-1; the D gene is possibly TRBD2 (5 bases). V was clipped by 2 bases and J by 9 bases, with 9 bases between them. From germline, CDR1 is SGHRS and CDR2 YFSETQ. The CDR3 extends over 12 amino acids.